Reported below is one T cell receptor (beta chain). The CDR3 spans 15 residues. Germline CDR1 and CDR2: SGHRS and YFSETQ. Between the trimmed V and J ends, which lost 5 bases and 5 bases, there was a span of 14 bases. These data come from a study of cytomegalovirus exposure and HLA in healthy donors. A multiplex PCR was run with 60 Vbeta primers and 13 Jbeta primers. Libraries were prepared by immunoSEQ multiplex PCR; TCRdb keeps only in-frame clonotypes and omits some of them. In the table there are fewer than 200,000 clones, 68% of which are singletons. The sequence was obtained from a man in his fifties or sixties in good health and CMV-seronegative. The gene calls are TRBV5-1 and TRBJ1-6; the D is unclear. The sequenced material came from PBMCs. CDR3 in amino acids: CASRFSVADNSPLHF. CDR3 coding DNA: TGCGCCAGCAGGTTCAGTGTGGCCGATAATTCACCCCTCCACTTT.